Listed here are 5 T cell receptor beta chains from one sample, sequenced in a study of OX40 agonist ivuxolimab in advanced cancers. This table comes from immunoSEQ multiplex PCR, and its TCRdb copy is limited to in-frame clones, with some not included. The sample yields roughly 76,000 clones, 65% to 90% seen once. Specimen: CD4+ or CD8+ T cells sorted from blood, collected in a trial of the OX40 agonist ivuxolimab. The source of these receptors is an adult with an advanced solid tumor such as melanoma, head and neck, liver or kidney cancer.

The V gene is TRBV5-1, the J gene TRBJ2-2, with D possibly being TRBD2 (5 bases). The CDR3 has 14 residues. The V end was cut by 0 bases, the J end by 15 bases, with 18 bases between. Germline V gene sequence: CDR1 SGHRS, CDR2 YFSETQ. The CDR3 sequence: CASSLGAVKSDLFF. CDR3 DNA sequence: TGCGCCAGCAGCTTGGGAGCGGTGAAGTCAGATTTGTTTTTT.

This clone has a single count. The CDR3 region is CASSAEYSGHAYKNTGELFF. CDR3 DNA: TGTGCCAGTAGTGCCGAGTATTCGGGACACGCCTATAAGAACACCGGGGAGCTGTTTTTT. The chain links TRBV19 to TRBJ2-2, with D perhaps TRBD1 (6 bases). Germline V gene lookup returns CDR1 LNHDA and CDR2 SQIVND (reference sequence). There are 20 residues in the CDR3. V was clipped by 5 bases and J by 1 base, with 26 bases between them.

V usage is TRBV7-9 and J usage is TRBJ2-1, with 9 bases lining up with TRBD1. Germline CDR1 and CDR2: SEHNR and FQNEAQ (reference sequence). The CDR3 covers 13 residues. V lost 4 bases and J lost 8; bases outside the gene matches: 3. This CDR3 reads CASSSRTGDEQFF. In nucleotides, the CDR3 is TGTGCCAGCAGCTCTAGGACAGGGGATGAGCAGTTCTTC. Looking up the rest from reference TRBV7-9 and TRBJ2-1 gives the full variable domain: DTGVSQNPRHKITKRGQNVTFRCDPISEHNRLYWYRQTLGQGPEFLTYFQNEAQLEKSRLLSDRFSAERPKGSFSTLEIQRTEQGDSAMYLCASSSRTGDEQFFGPGTRLTVL.

The CDR3: CASSGGGQPQHF. The CDR3 DNA reads as TGTGCCAGCAGTGGGGGGGGTCAGCCCCAGCATTTT. The chain uses TRBV2 and TRBJ1-5; possible D gene TRBD1, 5 bases. Trimming left V 4 bases short and J 6 bases short, with 7 bases between. CDR1 is SNHLY, CDR2 FYNNEI, per germline. The CDR3 totals 12 residues.

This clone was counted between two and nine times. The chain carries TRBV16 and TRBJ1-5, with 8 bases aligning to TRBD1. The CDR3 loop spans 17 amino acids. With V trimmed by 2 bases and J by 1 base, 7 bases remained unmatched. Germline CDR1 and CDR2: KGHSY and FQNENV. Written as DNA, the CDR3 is TGTGCCAGCAGCCAACCCAGAACAGGGGGGAGCAATCAGCCCCAGCATTTT. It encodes CASSQPRTGGSNQPQHF.